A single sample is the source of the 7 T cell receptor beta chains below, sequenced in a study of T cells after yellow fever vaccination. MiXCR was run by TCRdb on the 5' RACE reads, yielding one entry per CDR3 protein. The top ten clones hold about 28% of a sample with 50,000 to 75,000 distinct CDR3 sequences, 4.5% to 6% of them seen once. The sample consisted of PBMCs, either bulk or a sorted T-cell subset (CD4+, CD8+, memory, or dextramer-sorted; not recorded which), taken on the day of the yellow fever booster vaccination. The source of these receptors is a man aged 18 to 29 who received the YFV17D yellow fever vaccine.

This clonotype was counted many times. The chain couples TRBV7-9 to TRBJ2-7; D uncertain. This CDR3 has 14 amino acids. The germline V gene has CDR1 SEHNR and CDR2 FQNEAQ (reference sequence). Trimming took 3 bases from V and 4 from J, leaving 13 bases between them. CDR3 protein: CASSFIHRPYEQYV. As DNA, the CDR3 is TGTGCCAGCAGCTTTATCCATAGGCCGTACGAGCAGTACGTC.

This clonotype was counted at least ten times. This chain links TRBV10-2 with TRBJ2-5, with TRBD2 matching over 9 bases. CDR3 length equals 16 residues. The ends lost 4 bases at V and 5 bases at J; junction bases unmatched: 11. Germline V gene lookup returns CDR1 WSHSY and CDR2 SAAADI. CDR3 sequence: CASSGSSGAVWETQYF. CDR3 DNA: TGCGCCAGCAGTGGATCTAGCGGGGCTGTTTGGGAGACCCAGTACTTC.

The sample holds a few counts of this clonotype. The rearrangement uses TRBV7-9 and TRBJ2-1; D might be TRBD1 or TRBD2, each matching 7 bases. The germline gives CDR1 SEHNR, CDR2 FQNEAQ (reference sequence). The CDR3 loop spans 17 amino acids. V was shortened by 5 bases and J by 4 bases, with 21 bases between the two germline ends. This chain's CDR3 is CASSPRGRVISYNEQFF. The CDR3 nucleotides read TGTGCCAGCAGCCCCAGGGGGAGGGTAATATCTTACAATGAGCAGTTCTTC.

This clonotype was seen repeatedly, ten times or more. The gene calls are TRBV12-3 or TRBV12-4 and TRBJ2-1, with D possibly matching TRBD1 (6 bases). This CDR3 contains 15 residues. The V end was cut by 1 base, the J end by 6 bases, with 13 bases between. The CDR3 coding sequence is TGTGCCAGCAGTTTAGGGCAGGGGATCGTCAATGAGCAGTTCTTC. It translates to CASSLGQGIVNEQFF.

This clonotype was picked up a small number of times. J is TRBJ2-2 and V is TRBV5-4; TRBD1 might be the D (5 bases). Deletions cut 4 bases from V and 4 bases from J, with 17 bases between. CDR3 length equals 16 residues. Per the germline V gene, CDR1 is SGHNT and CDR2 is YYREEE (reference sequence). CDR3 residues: CASSPAIGVGTGELFF. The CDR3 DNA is TGTGCCAGCAGCCCCGCGATAGGGGTAGGCACCGGGGAGCTGTTTTTT.

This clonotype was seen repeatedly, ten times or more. The CDR3 DNA is TGTGCCAGCACCGTGGGACAGGGTTTAGGGAAACGGTACGAGCAGTACGTC. Amino acids: CASTVGQGLGKRYEQYV. The chain couples TRBV5-6 to TRBJ2-7; the match to TRBD1 covers 9 bases. Germline values: CDR1 SGHDT, CDR2 YYEEEE. V shed 6 bases and J 4 bases; nucleotides not matched to a gene: 17. The length of the CDR3 is 17 residues.

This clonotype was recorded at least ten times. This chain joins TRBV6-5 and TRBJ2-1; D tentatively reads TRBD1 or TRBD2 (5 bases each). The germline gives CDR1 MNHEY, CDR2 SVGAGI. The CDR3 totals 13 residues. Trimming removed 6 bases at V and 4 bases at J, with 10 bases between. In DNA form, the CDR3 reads TGTGCCAGCAGCTTGGGACGTTACAATGAGCAGTTCTTC. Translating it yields CASSLGRYNEQFF.